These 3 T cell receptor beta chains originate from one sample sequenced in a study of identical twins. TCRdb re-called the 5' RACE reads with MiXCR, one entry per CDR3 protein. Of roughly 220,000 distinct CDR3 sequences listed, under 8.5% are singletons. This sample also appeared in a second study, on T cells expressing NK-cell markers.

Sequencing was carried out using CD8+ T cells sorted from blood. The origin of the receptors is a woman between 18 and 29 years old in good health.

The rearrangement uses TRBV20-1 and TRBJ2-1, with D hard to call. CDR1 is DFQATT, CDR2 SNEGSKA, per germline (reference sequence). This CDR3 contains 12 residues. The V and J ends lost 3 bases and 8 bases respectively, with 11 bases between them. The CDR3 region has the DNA TGCAGTGCTAGGCGAACGCTCGATGAGCAGTTCTTC. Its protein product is CSARRTLDEQFF.

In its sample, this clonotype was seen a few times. The CDR3 loop reads CASSLVVGGIDEQFF. The DNA for the CDR3 is TGCGCCAGCAGCTTGGTAGTCGGGGGAATCGATGAGCAGTTCTTC. This chain uses TRBV5-1 with TRBJ2-1; possible D gene TRBD2, 6 bases. This CDR3 spans 15 amino acids. The V gene's germline CDR1 is SGHRS and CDR2 YFSETQ. Trimming removed 0 bases from V and 8 bases from J, with 15 bases in between.

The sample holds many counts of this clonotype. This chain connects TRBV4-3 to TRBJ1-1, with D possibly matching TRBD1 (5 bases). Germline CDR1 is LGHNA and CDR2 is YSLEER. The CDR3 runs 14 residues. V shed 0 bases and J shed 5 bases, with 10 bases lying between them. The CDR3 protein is CASSQDFGGTEAFF. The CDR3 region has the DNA TGCGCCAGCAGCCAAGATTTTGGGGGGACTGAAGCTTTCTTT.